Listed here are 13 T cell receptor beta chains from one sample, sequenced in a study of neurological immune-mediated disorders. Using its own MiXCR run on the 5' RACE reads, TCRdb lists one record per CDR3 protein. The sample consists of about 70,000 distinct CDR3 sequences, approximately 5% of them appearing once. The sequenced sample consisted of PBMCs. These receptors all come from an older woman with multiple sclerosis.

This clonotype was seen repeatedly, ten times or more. CDR3 in amino acids: CASLEREGNEQFF. The CDR3 DNA follows: TGTGCCAGCTTGGAGCGGGAGGGCAATGAGCAGTTCTTC. The chain carries TRBV2 and TRBJ2-1; 10 bases fit TRBD2. V gave up 8 bases and J gave up 6 bases; unmatched junction bases: 4. The CDR3 covers 13 residues. CDR1 is SNHLY and CDR2 is FYNNEI in the germline V gene.

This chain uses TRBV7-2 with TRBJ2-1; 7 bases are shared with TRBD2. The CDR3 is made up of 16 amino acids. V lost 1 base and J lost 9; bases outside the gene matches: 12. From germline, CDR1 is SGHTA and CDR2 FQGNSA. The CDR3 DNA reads TGTGCCAGCAGCTTAGTAAAGGGAGGGTTGAGGGGTGAGCAGTTCTTC. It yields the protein CASSLVKGGLRGEQFF.

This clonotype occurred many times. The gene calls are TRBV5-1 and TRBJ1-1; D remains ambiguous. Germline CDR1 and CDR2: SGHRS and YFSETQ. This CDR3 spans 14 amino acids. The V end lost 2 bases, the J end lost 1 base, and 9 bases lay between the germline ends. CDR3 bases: TGCGCCAGCAGCTTAGCCACAAAGAACACTGAAGCTTTCTTT. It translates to CASSLATKNTEAFF. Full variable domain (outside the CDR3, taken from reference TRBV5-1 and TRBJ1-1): KAGVTQTPRYLIKTRGQQVTLSCSPISGHRSVSWYQQTPGQGLQFLFEYFSETQRNKGNFPGRFSGRQFSNSRSEMNVSTLELGDSALYLCASSLATKNTEAFFGQGTRLTVV.

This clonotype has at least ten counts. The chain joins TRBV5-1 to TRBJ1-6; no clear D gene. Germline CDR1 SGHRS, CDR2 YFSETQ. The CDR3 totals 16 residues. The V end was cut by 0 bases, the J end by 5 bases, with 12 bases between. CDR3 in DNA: TGCGCCAGCAGCTTGGACCAGTCCCCGAATAATTCACCCCTCCACTTT. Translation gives CASSLDQSPNNSPLHF.

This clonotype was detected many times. CDR3 in amino acids: CASTGDRLFSGANVLTF. The CDR3 DNA follows: TGTGCCAGTACCGGGGACAGGCTATTCTCTGGGGCCAACGTCCTGACTTTC. The V call is TRBV7-2, the J call TRBJ2-6; 8 bases line up with TRBD1. The V gene end was trimmed by 9 bases and the J gene end by 0 bases; junction bases not matched to a gene: 10. The CDR3 sequence is 17 residues long. In germline, CDR1 is SGHTA, CDR2 FQGNSA.

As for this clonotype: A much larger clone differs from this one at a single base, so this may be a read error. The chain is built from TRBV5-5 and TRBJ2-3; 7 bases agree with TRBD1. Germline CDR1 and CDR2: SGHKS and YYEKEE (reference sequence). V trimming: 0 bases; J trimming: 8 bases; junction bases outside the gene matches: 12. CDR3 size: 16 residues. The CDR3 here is CASSLDWAGGQVTQYF. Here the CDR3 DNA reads TGTGCCAGCAGCTTGGATTGGGCAGGGGGTCAAGTTACGCAGTATTTT.

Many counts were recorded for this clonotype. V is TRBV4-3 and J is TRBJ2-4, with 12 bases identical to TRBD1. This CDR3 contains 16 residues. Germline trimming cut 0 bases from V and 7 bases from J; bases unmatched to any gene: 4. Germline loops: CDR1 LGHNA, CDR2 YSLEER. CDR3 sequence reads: CASSQDQGTGGNIQYF. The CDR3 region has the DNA TGCGCCAGCAGCCAAGATCAGGGGACAGGGGGCAACATTCAGTACTTC.

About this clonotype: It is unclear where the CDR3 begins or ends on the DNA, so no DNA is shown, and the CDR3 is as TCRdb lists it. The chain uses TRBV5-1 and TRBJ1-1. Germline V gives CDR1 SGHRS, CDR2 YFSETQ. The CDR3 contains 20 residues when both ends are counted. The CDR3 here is CASSFYICSAREGLNTEAFF.

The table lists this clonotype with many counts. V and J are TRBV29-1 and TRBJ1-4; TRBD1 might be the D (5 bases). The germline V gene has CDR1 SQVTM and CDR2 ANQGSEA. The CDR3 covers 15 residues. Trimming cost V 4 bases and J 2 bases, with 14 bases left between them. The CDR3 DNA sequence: TGCAGCGTTGCAGTCGGGGGACCGACTAATGAAAAACTGTTTTTT. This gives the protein CSVAVGGPTNEKLFF.

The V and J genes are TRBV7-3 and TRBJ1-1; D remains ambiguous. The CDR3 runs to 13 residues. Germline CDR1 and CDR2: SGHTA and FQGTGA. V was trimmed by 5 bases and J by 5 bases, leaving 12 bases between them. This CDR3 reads CASSNSGKTEAFF. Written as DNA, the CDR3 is TGTGCCAGCAGCAACAGTGGGAAGACTGAAGCTTTCTTT. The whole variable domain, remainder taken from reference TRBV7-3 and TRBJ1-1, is GAGVSQTPSNKVTEKGKYVELRCDPISGHTALYWYRQSLGQGPEFLIYFQGTGAADDSGLPNDRFFAVRPEGSVSTLKIQRTERGDSAVYLCASSNSGKTEAFFGQGTRLTVV.

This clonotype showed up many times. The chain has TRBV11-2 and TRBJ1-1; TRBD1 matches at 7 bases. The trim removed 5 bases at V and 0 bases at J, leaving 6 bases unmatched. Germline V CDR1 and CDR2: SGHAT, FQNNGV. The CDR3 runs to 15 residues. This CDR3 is CASSRHGQVNTEAFF. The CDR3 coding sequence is TGTGCCAGCAGCAGACACGGACAGGTGAACACTGAAGCTTTCTTT.

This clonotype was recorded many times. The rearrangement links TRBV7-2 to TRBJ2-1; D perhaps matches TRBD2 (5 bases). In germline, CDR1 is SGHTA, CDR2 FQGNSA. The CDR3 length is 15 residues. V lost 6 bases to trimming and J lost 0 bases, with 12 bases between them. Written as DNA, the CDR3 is TGTGCCAGCAGGCCCAGCGGAAGCTCCTACAATGAGCAGTTCTTC. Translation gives CASRPSGSSYNEQFF.

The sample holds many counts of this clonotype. The CDR3 DNA reads TGCGCCAGCAGCGGGGGACAGATCCAAGAGACCCAGTACTTC. Its translation is CASSGGQIQETQYF. The chain uses TRBV5-1 and TRBJ2-5; TRBD1 matches at 7 bases. CDR1 is SGHRS, CDR2 YFSETQ, per germline. CDR3 length: 14 residues. The junction had 4 bases not matched to a gene; V was cut back by 4 bases and J by 1 base.